These T cell receptor beta chains were read from a single sample in a study of shared clonotypes between healthy human individuals. Sequencing used immunoSEQ multiplex PCR; TCRdb keeps in-frame clones, though not all of them. The sample has about 1 million clones, approximately 72% seen once. The material sequenced was memory CD4+ T cells sorted from blood. These receptors came from a young man in good health. CDR3s include the opening cysteine and the closing phenylalanine or tryptophan. D genes are given only for firm matches. Where a row states a size, it is once, few, many or the class of an expanded clone; other rows omit it.

abundance	d_gene	v_gene	j_gene	CDR3nt	CDR3aa
once	TRBD1	TRBV27	TRBJ2-2	TGTGCCAGCAGAGACCTACAGGGGGCGGCGAACACCGGGGAGCTGTTTTTT	CASRDLQGAANTGELFF
-	TRBD2	TRBV7-2	TRBJ2-5	TGTGCCAGCAGCTTAGGGCTAGCGGGAATCGGAGAGACCCAGTACTTC	CASSLGLAGIGETQYF
-	-	TRBV10-2	TRBJ1-6	TGCGCCAGCCACACGGGGGTGGGGGGATCACCCCTCCACTTT	CASHTGVGGSPLHF
-	-	TRBV6-6	TRBJ1-1	TGTGCCAGCAGTATAGGTGAAGCTTTCTTT	CASSIGEAFF
-	-	TRBV10-3	TRBJ1-2	TGTGCCATCAGTGAGTTTAAGGAGGGGGACTATGGCTACACCTTC	CAISEFKEGDYGYTF
-	TRBD2	TRBV6-6	TRBJ2-7	TGTGCCAGCAGTCTCTCAGCGGGAGGTAAGGGCGAGCAGTACTTC	CASSLSAGGKGEQYF
-	TRBD1	TRBV29-1	TRBJ1-1	TGCAGCGCCGACAGGGATAGGAACACTGAAGCTTTCTTT	CSADRDRNTEAFF
-	-	TRBV5-1	TRBJ2-1	TGCGCCAGCAGCACAGGATCGGGAGAGCAGTTCTTC	CASSTGSGEQFF
-	-	TRBV5-6	TRBJ2-5	TGTGCCAGCAGCTTAGGCGGAACGCTCCAAGAGACCCAGTACTTC	CASSLGGTLQETQYF
-	-	TRBV7-2	TRBJ2-5	TGTGCCAGCAGCTTCGGGACAAAAGCCCAGTACTTC	CASSFGTKAQYF
-	-	TRBV2	TRBJ1-5	TGTGCCAGCAGTGAGATCCCGGGGTACAATCAGCCCCAGCATTTT	CASSEIPGYNQPQHF
-	-	TRBV5-6	TRBJ2-1	TGTGCCAGCAGCTTGGACCCAACCTACAATGAGCAGTTCTTC	CASSLDPTYNEQFF
few	-	TRBV10-1	TRBJ1-1	TGCGCCAGCTCCCGGGAGGGGAGCACTGAAGCTTTCTTT	CASSREGSTEAFF
-	-	TRBV19	TRBJ1-6	TGTGCCAGTAGTTCCCAACAGGGTGAAGGTAATTCACCCCTCCACTTT	CASSSQQGEGNSPLHF
-	-	TRBV28	TRBJ1-1	TGTGCCAGCAGTTTGGGGGAATTAAACACTGAAGCTTTCTTT	CASSLGELNTEAFF